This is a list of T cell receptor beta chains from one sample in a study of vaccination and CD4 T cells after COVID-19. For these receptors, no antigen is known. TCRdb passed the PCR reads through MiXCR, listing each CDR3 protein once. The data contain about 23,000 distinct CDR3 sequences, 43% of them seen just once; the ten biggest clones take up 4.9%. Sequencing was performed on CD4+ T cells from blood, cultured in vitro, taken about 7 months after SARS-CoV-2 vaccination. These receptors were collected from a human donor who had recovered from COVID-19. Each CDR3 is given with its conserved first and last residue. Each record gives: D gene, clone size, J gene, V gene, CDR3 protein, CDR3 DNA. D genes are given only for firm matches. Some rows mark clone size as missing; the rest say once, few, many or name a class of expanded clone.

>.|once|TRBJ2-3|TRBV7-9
CASSLLRGLDTQYF
TGTGCCAGCAGTCTGCTAAGGGGTTTGGATACGCAGTATTTT
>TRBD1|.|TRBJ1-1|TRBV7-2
CASSVQGACVNTEAFF
TGTGCCAGCAGCGTACAGGGGGCGTGTGTGAACACTGAAGCTTTCTTT
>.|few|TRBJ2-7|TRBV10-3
CAISEGNSYEQYF
TGTGCCATCAGTGAAGGGAACTCCTACGAGCAGTACTTC
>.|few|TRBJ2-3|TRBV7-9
CASSPLESTDTQYF
TGTGCCAGCAGCCCCTTGGAAAGCACAGATACGCAGTATTTT
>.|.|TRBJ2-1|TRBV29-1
CSVDRTNTNNEQFF
TGCAGCGTTGATAGGACTAATACAAACAATGAGCAGTTCTTC
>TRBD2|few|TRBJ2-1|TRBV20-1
CSAPPPLAGYNEQFF
TGCAGTGCTCCCCCTCCACTAGCGGGGTACAATGAGCAGTTCTTC
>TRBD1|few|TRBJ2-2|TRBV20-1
CSARDDVRGHTGELFF
TGCAGTGCTAGAGATGACGTCAGGGGGCACACCGGGGAGCTGTTTTTT
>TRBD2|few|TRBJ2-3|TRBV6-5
CASSSRTAGVTDTQYF
TGTGCCAGCAGTTCCCGTACAGCGGGAGTTACCGATACGCAGTATTTT
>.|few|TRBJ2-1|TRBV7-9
CASSLGGRVNEQFF
TGTGCCAGCAGCTTAGGGGGGCGCGTCAATGAGCAGTTCTTC
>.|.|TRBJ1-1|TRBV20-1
CSAKRPGVVSTEAFF
TGCAGTGCCAAACGGCCTGGGGTGGTTTCCACTGAAGCTTTCTTT
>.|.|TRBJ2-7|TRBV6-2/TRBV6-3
CASSYSTFNEQYF
TGTGCCAGCAGTTACTCGACTTTCAACGAGCAGTACTTC
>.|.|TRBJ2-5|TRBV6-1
CASSEQGLETQYF
TGTGCCAGCAGTGAACAGGGATTGGAGACCCAGTACTTC
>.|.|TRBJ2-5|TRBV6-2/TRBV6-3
CASSMHVEQETQYF
TGTGCCAGCAGCATGCACGTGGAACAAGAGACCCAGTACTTC
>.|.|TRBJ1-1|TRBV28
CASSIPWENTEAFF
TGTGCCAGCAGCATTCCCTGGGAGAACACTGAAGCTTTCTTT
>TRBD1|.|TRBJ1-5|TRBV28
CASSWDRNQPQHF
TGTGCCAGCAGTTGGGACAGGAATCAGCCCCAGCATTTT
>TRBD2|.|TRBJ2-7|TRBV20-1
CSARDFRTSGSSYEQYF
TGCAGTGCTAGAGATTTCAGGACTAGCGGGAGCTCCTACGAGCAGTACTTC
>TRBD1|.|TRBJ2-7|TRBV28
CASSRRQGAYEQYF
TGTGCCAGCAGCCGCAGACAGGGGGCCTACGAGCAGTACTTC
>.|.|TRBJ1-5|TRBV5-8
CASSSRVIGQPQHF
TGTGCCAGCAGCTCCAGGGTTATAGGTCAGCCCCAGCATTTT
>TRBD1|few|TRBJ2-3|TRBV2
CASGDRGRTDTQYF
TGTGCCAGCGGAGACAGGGGGCGCACAGATACGCAGTATTTT
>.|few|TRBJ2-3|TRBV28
CASSLPRLGGTDTQYF
TGTGCCAGCAGTTTACCTCGTCTAGGGGGCACAGATACGCAGTATTTT
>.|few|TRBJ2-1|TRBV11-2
CASSLAASSYNEQFF
TGTGCCAGCAGCTTAGCAGCAAGCTCCTACAATGAGCAGTTCTTC
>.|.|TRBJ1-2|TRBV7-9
CASSLQGGDGYTF
TGTGCCAGCAGCTTGCAGGGAGGCGATGGCTACACCTTC
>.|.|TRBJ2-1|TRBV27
CASRAYNEQFF
TGTGCCAGCAGGGCCTACAATGAGCAGTTCTTC
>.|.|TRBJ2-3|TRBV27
CASSSLGDTQYF
TGTGCCAGCAGTTCCTTAGGAGATACGCAGTATTTT
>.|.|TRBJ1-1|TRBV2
CASSEQQNTEAFF
TGTGCCAGCAGTGAACAGCAGAACACTGAAGCTTTCTTT
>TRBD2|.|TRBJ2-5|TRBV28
CASSTGTSDGAATQYF
TGTGCCAGCAGTACCGGGACTAGCGACGGGGCAGCGACCCAGTACTTC
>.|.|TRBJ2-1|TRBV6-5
CASSYSRVNEQFF
TGTGCCAGCAGTTACTCCCGCGTCAATGAGCAGTTCTTC
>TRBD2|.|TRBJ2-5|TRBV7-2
CASSSMTSGQETQYF
TGTGCCAGCAGCTCTATGACTAGCGGCCAAGAGACCCAGTACTTC
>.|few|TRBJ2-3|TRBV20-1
CSAINSGDEADTQYF
TGCAGTGCTATTAATTCCGGAGATGAGGCAGATACGCAGTATTTT
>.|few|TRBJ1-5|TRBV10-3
CAITRGVEQPQHF
TGTGCCATCACCCGAGGGGTAGAACAGCCCCAGCATTTT
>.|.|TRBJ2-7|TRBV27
CASSYVGGGSYEQYF
TGTGCCAGCAGTTATGTGGGGGGCGGATCCTACGAGCAGTACTTC
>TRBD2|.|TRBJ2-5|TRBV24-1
CATSDSGTSGSQAQYF
TGTGCCACCAGTGATTCCGGGACTAGCGGGTCCCAAGCCCAGTACTTC
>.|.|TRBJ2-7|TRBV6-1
CASGPWQSYEQYF
TGTGCCAGTGGCCCATGGCAGTCCTACGAGCAGTACTTC
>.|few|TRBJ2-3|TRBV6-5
CASSWGVAETTDTQYF
TGTGCCAGCAGTTGGGGGGTAGCGGAGACCACAGATACGCAGTATTTT
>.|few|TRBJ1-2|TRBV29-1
CSFHQGGGYTF
TGCAGCTTCCACCAGGGAGGAGGCTACACCTTC
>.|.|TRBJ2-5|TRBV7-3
CASSLAGGSGGRETQYF
TGTGCCAGCAGCTTGGCCGGGGGTAGCGGAGGACGGGAGACCCAGTACTTC
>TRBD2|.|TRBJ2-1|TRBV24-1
CATSDQGLAGTNEQFF
TGTGCCACCAGTGACCAGGGACTAGCGGGAACGAATGAGCAGTTCTTC
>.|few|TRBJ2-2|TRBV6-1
CASSEYNRVLSGELFF
TGTGCCAGCAGTGAATACAACCGGGTTCTATCCGGGGAGCTGTTTTTT
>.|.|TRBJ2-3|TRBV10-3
CAISGPGTSTDTQYF
TGTGCCATCAGCGGACCCGGGACTAGCACAGATACGCAGTATTTT
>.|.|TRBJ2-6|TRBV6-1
CASMWGFSSEANVLTF
TGTGCCAGCATGTGGGGATTCAGCTCTGAGGCCAACGTCCTGACTTTC
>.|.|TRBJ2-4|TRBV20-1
CSAREGLGVGQNIQYF
TGCAGTGCTAGAGAGGGGCTGGGGGTTGGACAAAACATTCAGTACTTC
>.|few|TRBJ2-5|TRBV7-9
CASSLVRGETQYF
TGTGCCAGCAGCTTAGTCAGAGGAGAGACCCAGTACTTC
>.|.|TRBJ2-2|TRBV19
CASSIIGPRTGELFF
TGTGCCAGTAGTATTATCGGGCCGCGCACCGGGGAGCTGTTTTTT
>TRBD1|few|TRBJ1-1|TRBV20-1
CSARAMDRGNTEAFF
TGCAGTGCTAGAGCGATGGACAGGGGAAACACTGAAGCTTTCTTT
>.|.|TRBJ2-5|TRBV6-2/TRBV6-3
CASSPRQRSRQETQYF
TGTGCCAGCAGTCCACGACAGAGGTCAAGGCAAGAGACCCAGTACTTC
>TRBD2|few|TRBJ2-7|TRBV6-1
CASSRTSGKTYEQYF
TGTGCCAGCAGTAGGACTAGCGGGAAAACCTACGAGCAGTACTTC
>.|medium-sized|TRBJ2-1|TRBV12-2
CASRVRGPRYNEQFF
TGTGCAAGTCGCGTTCGTGGGCCGCGTTACAATGAGCAGTTCTTC
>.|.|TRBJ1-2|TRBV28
CATRRPAREGYTF
TGTGCCACCCGGCGACCGGCCAGGGAAGGCTACACCTTC
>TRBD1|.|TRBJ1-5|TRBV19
CASRGDRVNQPQHF
TGTGCCAGTAGGGGGGACAGGGTCAATCAGCCCCAGCATTTT